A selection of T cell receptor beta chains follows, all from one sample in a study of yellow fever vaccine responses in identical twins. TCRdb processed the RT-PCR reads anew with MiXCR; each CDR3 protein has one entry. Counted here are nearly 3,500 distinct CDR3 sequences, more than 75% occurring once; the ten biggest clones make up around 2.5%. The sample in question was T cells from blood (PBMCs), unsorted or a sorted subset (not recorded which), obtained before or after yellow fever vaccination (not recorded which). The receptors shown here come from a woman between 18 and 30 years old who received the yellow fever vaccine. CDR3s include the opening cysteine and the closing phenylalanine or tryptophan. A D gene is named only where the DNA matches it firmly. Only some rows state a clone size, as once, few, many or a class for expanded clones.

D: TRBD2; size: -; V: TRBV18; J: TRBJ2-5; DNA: TGTGCCAGCTCACCAGTAGCGGGGCAGCAAGAGACCCAGTACTTC; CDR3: CASSPVAGQQETQYF
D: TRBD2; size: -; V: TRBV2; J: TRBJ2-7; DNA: TGTGCCAGCAGTGAAACTAGCGGTCCCTACGAGCAGTACTTC; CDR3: CASSETSGPYEQYF
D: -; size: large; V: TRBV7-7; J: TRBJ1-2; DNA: TGTGCTAGCAGCTTATTCGGCCTTCACTCGCACTATGGCTACACCTTC; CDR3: CASSLFGLHSHYGYTF
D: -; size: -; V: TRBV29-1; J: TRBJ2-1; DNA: TGCAAGACCCAGCACGGGACTCTGAATGAGCAGTTCTTC; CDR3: CKTQHGTLNEQFF
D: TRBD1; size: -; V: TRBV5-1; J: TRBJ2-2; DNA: TGCGCCAGCAGCTTGGTTCAGGGGGAAGGGGACACCGGGGAGCTGTTTTTT; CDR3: CASSLVQGEGDTGELFF
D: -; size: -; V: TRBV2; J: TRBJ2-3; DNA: TGTGCCAGCAGTGTACTCTGGGCAGATACGCAGTATTTT; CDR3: CASSVLWADTQYF
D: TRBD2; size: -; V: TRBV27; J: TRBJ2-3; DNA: TGTGCCAGCAGTTTGTTGGGGGGGACTAGCACAGATACGCAGTATTTT; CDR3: CASSLLGGTSTDTQYF
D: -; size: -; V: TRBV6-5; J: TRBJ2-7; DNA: TGTGCCAGCAGTTCGGTGGCAGGGTCGTCCGAGGAGCAGTACTTC; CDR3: CASSSVAGSSEEQYF
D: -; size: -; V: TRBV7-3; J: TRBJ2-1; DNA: TGTGCCAGCAGCTTAACTGCCTACGGGACAAATCGAGGGCAGTTCTTC; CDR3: CASSLTAYGTNRGQFF
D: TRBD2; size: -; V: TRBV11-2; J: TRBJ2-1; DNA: TGTGCCAGCAGCCGCCGTCCGGGACTAGCGCCACTCCGGGGTGAGCAGTTCTTC; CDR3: CASSRRPGLAPLRGEQFF
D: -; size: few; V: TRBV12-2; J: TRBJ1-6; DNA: TGTGCAAGTCGCTTTGCTGGGCATGCCTTAAATTCACCCCTCCACTTT; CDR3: CASRFAGHALNSPLHF
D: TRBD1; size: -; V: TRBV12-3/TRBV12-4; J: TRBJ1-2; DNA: TGTGCCAGCAGCCGGACCCAGACAGGGGCCTATGGCTACACCTTC; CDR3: CASSRTQTGAYGYTF
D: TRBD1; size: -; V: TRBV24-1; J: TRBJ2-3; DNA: TGTGCCACCGCAGGGACAGGGGGACCAGATACGCAGTATTTT; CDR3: CATAGTGGPDTQYF
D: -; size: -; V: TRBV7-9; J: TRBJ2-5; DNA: TGTGCCAGCAGCTTAGTTGCGGCAGAGACCCAGTACTTC; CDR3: CASSLVAAETQYF
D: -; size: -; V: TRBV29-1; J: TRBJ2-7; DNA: TGCAGTGCCGAACAGGATTACGAGCAGTACTTC; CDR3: CSAEQDYEQYF
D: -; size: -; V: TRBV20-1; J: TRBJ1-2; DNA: TGCAGTGCCGTCGACAGCTTCTATGGCTACACCTTC; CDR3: CSAVDSFYGYTF
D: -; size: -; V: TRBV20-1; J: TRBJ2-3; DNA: TGCAGTGCTACTTATCCGGGCGCAGATACGCAGTATTTT; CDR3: CSATYPGADTQYF
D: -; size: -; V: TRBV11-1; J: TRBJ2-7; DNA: TGTGCCAGCAGCCCTCACTCCTACGAGCAGTACTTC; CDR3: CASSPHSYEQYF
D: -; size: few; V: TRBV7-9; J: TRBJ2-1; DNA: TGTGCCAGCAGCTTAGGGACGGGACGGCTTTACAATGAGCAGTTCTTC; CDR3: CASSLGTGRLYNEQFF
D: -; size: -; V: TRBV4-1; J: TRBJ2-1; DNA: TGCGCCAGCAGCCGCGACATGAGCTCCTACAATGAGCAGTTCTTC; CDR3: CASSRDMSSYNEQFF
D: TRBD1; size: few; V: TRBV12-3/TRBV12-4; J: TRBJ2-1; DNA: TGTGCCAGCAGAACCTTCCGGGACAGGGAGTACAATGAGCAGTTCTTC; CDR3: CASRTFRDREYNEQFF
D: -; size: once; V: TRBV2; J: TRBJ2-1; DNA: TGTGCCAGCAGTTTCCCGGCGGGTAGCTCCTACAATGAGCAGTTCTTC; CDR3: CASSFPAGSSYNEQFF
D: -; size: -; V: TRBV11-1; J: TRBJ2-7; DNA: TGTGCCAGCACCGGGAACTCCTACGAGCAGTACTTC; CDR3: CASTGNSYEQYF
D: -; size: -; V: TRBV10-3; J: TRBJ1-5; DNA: TGTGCCATCAGTACAGGAGGTAGCAATCAGCCCCAGCATTTT; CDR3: CAISTGGSNQPQHF
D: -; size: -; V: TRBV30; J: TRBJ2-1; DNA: TGTGCCTGGAGTGAAGGAGGGGCCAGCTCCTACAATGAGCAGTTCTTC; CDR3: CAWSEGGASSYNEQFF
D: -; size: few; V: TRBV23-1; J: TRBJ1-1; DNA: TGCGCCAGCAGTCAATCTCGAGGGCTGAACACTGAAGCTTTCTTT; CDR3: CASSQSRGLNTEAFF
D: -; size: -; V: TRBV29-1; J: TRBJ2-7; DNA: TGCAGCGTTATGTACCCTGACTACGAGCAGTACTTC; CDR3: CSVMYPDYEQYF
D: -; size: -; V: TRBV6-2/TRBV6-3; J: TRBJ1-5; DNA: TGTGCCAGCAGTTACTCTAGCAATCAGCCCCAGCATTTT; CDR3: CASSYSSNQPQHF
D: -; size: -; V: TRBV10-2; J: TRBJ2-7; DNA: TGCGCCAGCAGTGATCGAAACAGGGGGGGCGAGCAGTACTTC; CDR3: CASSDRNRGGEQYF
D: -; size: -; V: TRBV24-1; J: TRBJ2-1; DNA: TGTGCCACCAGTGTGGATGGGGGGTGGAATGAGCAGTTCTTC; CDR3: CATSVDGGWNEQFF
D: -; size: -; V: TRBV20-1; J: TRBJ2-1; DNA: TGCAGTGCTAGAGGTCGCTTCCTTGAGCAGTTCTTC; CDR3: CSARGRFLEQFF
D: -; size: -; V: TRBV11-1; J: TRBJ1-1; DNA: TGTGCCAGCCCATTGCCCGGGAACACTGAAGCTTTCTTT; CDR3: CASPLPGNTEAFF
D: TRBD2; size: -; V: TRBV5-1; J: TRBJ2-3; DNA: TGCGCCAGCAGCCGGGAGGCACCAGATACGCAGTATTTT; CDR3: CASSREAPDTQYF